This entry is about one T cell receptor beta chain. Sequencing was performed with immunoSEQ multiplex PCR; in TCRdb, only in-frame clones are kept and a portion is missing. This table holds about 88,000 clones, around nine tenths found once. The sample belongs to a study of blood T cell repertoires in COVID-19. Study details: The study drew acute and convalescent COVID-19 samples from the United States, Italy and Spain.

Between the trimmed V and J ends, which lost 2 bases and 5 bases, there was a span of 11 bases. Germline values: CDR1 MNHEY, CDR2 SVGEGT. CDR3 size: 14 residues. The chain couples TRBV6-2 or TRBV6-3 to TRBJ2-3, with D perhaps matching TRBD1 (6 bases). This receptor was identified in a woman aged 80 or over with acute or convalescent COVID-19. The sequencing input was peripheral blood. The CDR3 coding sequence is TGTGCCAGCAGTTACGGCAGGGGTGGAGATACGCAGTATTTT. Its protein is CASSYGRGGDTQYF.